A single sample is the source of the 10 T cell receptor beta chains below, sequenced in a study of T cell responses to AZD1222 COVID-19 vaccine. Using immunoSEQ multiplex PCR, the repertoire was profiled, and TCRdb retains in-frame clones only, with some absent. The top ten hold roughly 3.9% of the sample, which has approximately 110,000 clones, roughly 90% seen once. This specimen consisted of peripheral blood, obtained on day 0 of AZD1222 vaccination. These TCRs come from an adult in good health.

The J gene is TRBJ1-2, the V gene TRBV28; D unresolved. CDR1 and CDR2 from the germline V gene are MDHEN and SYDVKM. There are 18 residues in the CDR3. Trimming left V 3 bases short and J 1 base short, with 21 bases between. As DNA, the CDR3 is TGTGCCAGCAGTTTCGGGATCCGTCTGACACCCGTTAACTATGGCTACACCTTC. It codes for CASSFGIRLTPVNYGYTF.

The chain has TRBV29-1 and TRBJ2-1, with 11 bases fitting TRBD2. Germline V gene lookup returns CDR1 SQVTM and CDR2 ANQGSEA. The CDR3 runs to 14 residues. V was pared by 5 bases and J by 8 bases, with 8 bases of the junction left unmatched. The CDR3 protein is CSVKLAGGPDEQFF. CDR3 nucleotides: TGCAGCGTTAAATTAGCGGGAGGGCCCGATGAGCAGTTCTTC.

The V and J genes are TRBV5-1 and TRBJ1-1, with TRBD1 identical over 7 bases. Trimming took 2 bases from V and 3 from J; bases not matched to a gene: 7. CDR3 size: 15 residues. CDR1 and CDR2 (germline): SGHRS, YFSETQ. CDR3 DNA sequence: TGCGCCAGCAGCTTAACGACAGGGAGTCACACTGAAGCTTTCTTT. Its protein product is CASSLTTGSHTEAFF.

The V gene is TRBV11-2, the J gene TRBJ2-1; possible D gene TRBD2, 6 bases. Germline V gives CDR1 SGHAT, CDR2 FQNNGV. CDR3 size: 17 residues. Trimming shortened V by 5 bases and J by 9 bases, and 26 bases separated the two germline ends. The CDR3 DNA is TGTGCCAGCAGCCTCCGCCAAGCCGGGACTGGCTTCTCTGAGCAGTTCTTC. This translates into CASSLRQAGTGFSEQFF.

This clone was picked up one time. Relative to the germline gene, one junction end is altered; a read error may explain this. The V and J genes are TRBV9 and TRBJ1-1, with D uncertain. Germline V gene sequence: CDR1 SGDLS, CDR2 YYNGEE. CDR3 size: 13 residues. CDR3 sequence (DNA): TGTGCCAGCAGCGCAGACGTGGAGAGGCGGCTGATCTTT. This translates into CASSADVERRLIF.

The rearrangement uses TRBV4-1 and TRBJ1-6; D might be TRBD1 (5 bases). This CDR3 spans 15 amino acids. Looked up from germline, CDR1 is MGHRA and CDR2 is YSYEKL. The V end was cut by 3 bases, the J end by 5 bases, with 11 bases between. The DNA for the CDR3 is TGCGCCAGCAGCCAGGGGGAGACAAATAATTCACCCCTCCACTTT. Protein product: CASSQGETNNSPLHF.

The chain employs TRBV15 and TRBJ1-1; no definite D call. Trimming cost V 3 bases and J 7 bases, with 12 bases left between them. The CDR3 runs to 13 residues. Germline V gene lookup returns CDR1 LNHNV and CDR2 YYDKDF (reference sequence). The CDR3 DNA sequence: TGTGCCACCAGCAGGGACCAGGTCAATGAAGCTTTCTTT. Amino acid sequence: CATSRDQVNEAFF. Full variable domain (remainder filled in from reference TRBV15 and TRBJ1-1): DAMVIQNPRYQVTQFGKPVTLSCSQTLNHNVMYWYQQKSSQAPKLLFHYYDKDFNNEADTPDNFQSRRPNTSFCFLDIRSPGLGDTAMYLCATSRDQVNEAFFGQGTRLTVV.

J is TRBJ1-2 and V is TRBV6-5; 10 bases match TRBD1. Trimming cost V 4 bases and J 8 bases; bases outside gene matches: 4. There are 13 residues in the CDR3. The germline CDR1 and CDR2 sequences are MNHEY and SVGAGI. DNA of the CDR3: TGTGCCAGCAGTTCAGGACAGGGGGACGGCTACACCTTC. It codes for CASSSGQGDGYTF.

The chain uses TRBV7-2 and TRBJ1-1; the D gene is possibly TRBD1 (6 bases). Germline V gives CDR1 SGHTA, CDR2 FQGNSA. Trimming pared 2 bases from V and 8 bases from J, leaving 9 bases between. The CDR3 loop spans 12 amino acids. The CDR3 nucleotides are TGTGCCAGCAGCTTATTTGGGGGCGAAGCTTTCTTT. It is translated as CASSLFGGEAFF.

This clone was seen a single time. The chain uses TRBV2 and TRBJ2-7; weak D call: TRBD1 (6 bases). Germline lookup yields CDR1 SNHLY and CDR2 FYNNEI. The CDR3 is made up of 14 amino acids. Trimming shortened V by 8 bases and J by 2 bases, and 16 bases separated the two germline ends. The CDR3 bases are TGTGCCAGCGGGTCTTTTCGGGACACCTACGAGCAGTACTTC. It translates to CASGSFRDTYEQYF.